Below, one T cell receptor beta chain is given with its context. The V gene lost 7 bases and the J gene lost 4 bases, with 11 bases spanning the gap. Germline V lookup: CDR1 SQVTM, CDR2 ANQGSEA. There are 12 residues in the CDR3. The sample belongs to a study of low-dose radiotherapy and immunotherapy resistance in tumors. Background on the study: Individuals in Cohort 2 had 1 Gy per fraction every two weeks, adding up to 13 Gy over 26 weeks. On cycle 1 day 1, patients started four cycles of oral aspirin 300 mg daily. The regimen for patients comprised intravenous nivolumab 240 mg every two weeks plus intravenous ipilimumab 1 mg/kg every six weeks.

TRAV- and TRBV-specific primers, spanning alpha and beta chains, primed first-strand cDNA. TCRs were amplified for 15 to 20 PCR cycles with a constant-region primer and V-primer adapter. The mRNA that was isolated underwent amplification by in vitro transcription. TCRdb ran MiXCR on the reads and lists one entry per CDR3 protein. The sample has about 9,800 distinct CDR3 sequences; 75% are singletons. The source is a human donor with advanced metastatic prostate, ovarian, gallbladder or colorectal cancer (not recorded which). This table probably holds off-target reads from a library built for another chain. V and J are TRBV29-1 and TRBJ2-1, with D possibly TRBD1 on 6 matching bases. CDR3: CSGGGSYNEQFF. CDR3 DNA: TGCAGCGGTGGGGGCAGTTACAATGAGCAGTTCTTC.